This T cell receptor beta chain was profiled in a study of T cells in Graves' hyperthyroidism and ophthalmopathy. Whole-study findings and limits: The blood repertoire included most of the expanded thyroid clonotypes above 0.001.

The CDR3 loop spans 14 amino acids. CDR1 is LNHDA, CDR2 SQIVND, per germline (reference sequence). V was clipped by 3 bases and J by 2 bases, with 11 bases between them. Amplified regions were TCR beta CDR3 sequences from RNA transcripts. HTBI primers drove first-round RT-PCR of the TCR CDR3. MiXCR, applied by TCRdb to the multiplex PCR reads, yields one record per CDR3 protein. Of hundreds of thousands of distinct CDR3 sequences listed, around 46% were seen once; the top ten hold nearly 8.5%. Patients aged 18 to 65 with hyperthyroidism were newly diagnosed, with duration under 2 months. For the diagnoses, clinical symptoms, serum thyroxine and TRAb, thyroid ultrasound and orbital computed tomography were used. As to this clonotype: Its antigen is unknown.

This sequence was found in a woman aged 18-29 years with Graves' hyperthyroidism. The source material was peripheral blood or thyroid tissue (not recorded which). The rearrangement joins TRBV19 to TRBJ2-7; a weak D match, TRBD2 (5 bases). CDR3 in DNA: TGTGCCAGTAGTATCTGGGAGCGACCCTACGAGCAGTACTTC. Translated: CASSIWERPYEQYF.